The 10 T cell receptor beta chains listed next were all sequenced from one sample in a study of shared clonotypes between healthy human individuals. The method was immunoSEQ multiplex PCR; TCRdb's version includes in-frame clones alone and lacks a portion of them. The sample carries about 490,000 clones, about 85% recorded once. Material: PBMCs. The receptors come from a woman between 40 and 50 years old in good health. Some clones in this sample may be carry-over from other donors' samples.

On this clone itself: A single base is all that separates this from a far larger clone, so a read error is likely. The V gene is TRBV14, the J gene TRBJ1-4; TRBD1 is a possible D gene (6 bases). Germline values: CDR1 SGHDN, CDR2 FVKESK. CDR3 size: 15 residues. V shed 5 bases and J shed 3 bases, with 13 bases lying between them. The DNA of the CDR3 is TGTGCCAGCAGCACTGGGGGACATCCTAATGAAAAACTGTTTTTT. It is translated as CASSTGGHPNEKLFF.

The rearrangement links TRBV28 to TRBJ1-1, with a possible D match to TRBD1 (5 bases). CDR1 and CDR2 (germline): MDHEN, SYDVKM. Trimming stripped 7 bases from V and 3 bases from J, with 12 bases between. CDR3 length: 13 amino acids. CDR3 in amino acids: CASTNPGHTEAFF. The CDR3 DNA reads as TGTGCCAGCACTAACCCGGGGCACACTGAAGCTTTCTTT. Looking up the rest from reference TRBV28 and TRBJ1-1 gives the full variable domain: DVKVTQSSRYLVKRTGEKVFLECVQDMDHENMFWYRQDPGLGLRLIYFSYDVKMKEKGDIPEGYSVSREKKERFSLILESASTNQTSMYLCASTNPGHTEAFFGQGTRLTVV.

J is TRBJ2-3 and V is TRBV5-4, with 11 bases identical to TRBD1. Germline V gives CDR1 SGHNT, CDR2 YYREEE (reference sequence). The CDR3 covers 15 residues. J was trimmed by 2 bases and V by 5 bases; bases with no gene match: 4. The CDR3 protein is CASRGTGGSTDTQYF. The CDR3 DNA follows: TGTGCCAGCAGGGGGACAGGGGGATCCACAGATACGCAGTATTTT.

In its sample, this clone was seen a few times. The rearrangement uses TRBV5-1 and TRBJ2-1, with 16 positions matching TRBD2. Germline V lookup: CDR1 SGHRS, CDR2 YFSETQ. This CDR3 is 20 amino acids long. The V and J ends lost 4 bases and 1 base, in that order; junction bases with no gene match: 11. The CDR3 sequence: CASSIAGLAGGAGSYNEQFF. In DNA form, the CDR3 reads TGCGCCAGCAGCATTGCGGGACTAGCGGGAGGGGCCGGGTCCTACAATGAGCAGTTCTTC. Using reference TRBV5-1 and TRBJ2-1 for the parts outside the CDR3, the full variable domain is KAGVTQTPRYLIKTRGQQVTLSCSPISGHRSVSWYQQTPGQGLQFLFEYFSETQRNKGNFPGRFSGRQFSNSRSEMNVSTLELGDSALYLCASSIAGLAGGAGSYNEQFFGPGTRLTVL.

V is TRBV9 and J is TRBJ1-2, with a weak D call TRBD1 (5 bases). The germline V gene has CDR1 SGDLS and CDR2 YYNGEE. The CDR3 consists of 15 residues. Trimming cost V 4 bases and J 5 bases, with 18 bases left between them. DNA for the CDR3: TGTGCCAGCAGCCCCCCTGGGCAGGGCACTTATGGCTACACCTTC. Translation gives CASSPPGQGTYGYTF.

The chain uses TRBV2 and TRBJ2-5; 10 nucleotides match TRBD2. In germline, CDR1 is SNHLY, CDR2 FYNNEI. The CDR3 covers 14 residues. Germline trimming cut 6 bases from V and 5 bases from J; bases unmatched to any gene: 6. The CDR3 nucleotides are TGTGCCAGCAGCTCAACTAGCGGGAAGGAGACCCAGTACTTC. The encoded protein is CASSSTSGKETQYF.

This chain links TRBV7-2 with TRBJ1-2, with TRBD1 matching 8 bases. Unmatched junction bases numbered 5, after V lost 5 bases and J lost 6 bases. This CDR3 is built from 13 residues. CDR1 is SGHTA and CDR2 is FQGNSA in the germline V gene. The CDR3 sequence: CASSPRTGNGYTF. The CDR3 nucleotides read TGTGCCAGCAGCCCCCGGACAGGGAATGGCTACACCTTC.

For this clone: A much larger clone is a single base away; this may be a read error. V gene TRBV28 combines with J gene TRBJ2-7; D gene unclear. The germline V gene encodes CDR1 MDHEN and CDR2 SYDVKM. V lost 6 bases to trimming and J lost 3 bases, with 6 bases between them. The CDR3 consists of 11 residues. The CDR3 nucleotides are TGTGCCAGCAGCCCTCTCTACGAGCAGTACTTC. Amino acid sequence: CASSPLYEQYF.

This sequence joins TRBV6-1 and TRBJ2-5; 12 nucleotides match TRBD2. V lost 6 bases to trimming and J lost 4 bases; unmatched junction nucleotides: 6. Germline V gene data show CDR1 as MNHNS and CDR2 as SASEGT. The CDR3 has 15 amino acids. DNA of the CDR3: TGTGCCAGCAGCCTGACTAGCGGGAGTACAGAGACCCAGTACTTC. Protein sequence: CASSLTSGSTETQYF.

The chain is built from TRBV25-1 and TRBJ1-2; D possibly corresponds to TRBD1 (5 bases). CDR1 is MGHDK, CDR2 SYGVNS, per germline. V lost 3 bases, J lost 0 bases, and 8 bases lay in between. The CDR3 sequence is 14 residues long. CDR3 sequence reads: CASSETRANYGYTF. The CDR3 DNA reads TGTGCCAGCAGTGAGACCAGGGCTAACTATGGCTACACCTTC.